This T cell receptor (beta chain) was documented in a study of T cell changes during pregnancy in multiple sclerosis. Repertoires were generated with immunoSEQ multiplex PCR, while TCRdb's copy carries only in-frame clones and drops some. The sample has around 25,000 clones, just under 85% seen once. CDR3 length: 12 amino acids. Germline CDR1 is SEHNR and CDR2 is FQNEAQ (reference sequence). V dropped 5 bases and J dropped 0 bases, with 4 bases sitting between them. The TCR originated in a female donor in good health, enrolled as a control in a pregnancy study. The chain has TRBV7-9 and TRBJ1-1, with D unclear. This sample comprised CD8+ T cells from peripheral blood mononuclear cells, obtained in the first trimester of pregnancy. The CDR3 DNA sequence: TGTGCCAGCAGCCTCCTGAACACTGAAGCTTTCTTT. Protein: CASSLLNTEAFF.